This is a list of T cell receptor beta chains from one sample in a study of blood T cell repertoires in COVID-19. Profiling relied on immunoSEQ multiplex PCR, and the TCRdb table lists in-frame clones only, not all of them. Among approximately 49,000 clones listed, about four fifths were seen once. The sequencing input was peripheral blood. The receptors shown here come from a woman aged 55 to 70 with acute or convalescent COVID-19. Both conserved end residues are part of each CDR3. A D gene is named only where the DNA matches it firmly. The size of a clone is reported for some rows only, either as once, few or many, or as a class for expanded clones.

v_gene	d_gene	abundance	j_gene	CDR3nt	CDR3aa
TRBV3-1/TRBV3-2	TRBD1	once	TRBJ1-2	TGTGCCAGCAGCCAAGTTACAGGGGGCTATGGCTACACCTTC	CASSQVTGGYGYTF
TRBV6-6	NA	NA	TRBJ2-5	TGTGCCAGCTCCCTAAGGCGGGAGCGCAGGGGAGAGACCCAGTACTTC	CASSLRRERRGETQYF
TRBV18	TRBD1	NA	TRBJ2-7	TGTGCCAGCTCACCCCTGGGACAGCCTCGGGAGCAGTACTTC	CASSPLGQPREQYF
TRBV5-1	TRBD2	NA	TRBJ2-5	TGCGCCAGCAGCTTGGCGGGTAGCGGGAGGTATCAAGAGACCCAGTACTTC	CASSLAGSGRYQETQYF
TRBV3-1/TRBV3-2	NA	few	TRBJ2-7	TGTGCCAGCAGCCCCACGCTAAGCGGAGGATCCTACGAGCAGTACTTC	CASSPTLSGGSYEQYF
TRBV6-1	TRBD1	NA	TRBJ2-4	TGTGCCAGCAGTGCCGGGACAGGGGGTTTCATAGCCAAAAACATTCAGTACTTC	CASSAGTGGFIAKNIQYF
TRBV4-1	TRBD1	NA	TRBJ1-6	TGCGCCAGCAGCCAAGATCCTCGGACAGGGCTTTCACCCCTCCACTTT	CASSQDPRTGLSPLHF
TRBV25-1	TRBD1	NA	TRBJ1-1	TGTGCCAGCAGTGAAAGAGACAGGGTCGTGTTCTTT	CASSERDRVVFF
TRBV6-5	NA	NA	TRBJ1-2	TGTGCCAGCAGTTACGGAGGAGGGCCACGCTATGGCTACACCTTC	CASSYGGGPRYGYTF
TRBV18	NA	NA	TRBJ2-1	TGTGCCAGCTCACCACCCGGCGGGGGCCGCTCCTACAATGAGCAGTTCTTC	CASSPPGGGRSYNEQFF
TRBV28	TRBD1	few	TRBJ2-7	TGTGCCAGCAGTTTGCCGACAGGGGGCGGATTGCGTTTC	CASSLPTGGGLRF
TRBV12-3/TRBV12-4	TRBD1	NA	TRBJ1-2	TGTGCCAGCAGTTTTACAGGGGATGGCTACACCTTC	CASSFTGDGYTF
TRBV5-4	NA	NA	TRBJ1-2	TGTGCCAGCAGCTTGGCCTTTGGCGGATCGGGAGGCTACACCTTC	CASSLAFGGSGGYTF
TRBV3-1/TRBV3-2	TRBD2	once	TRBJ2-1	TGTGCCAGCAGCCCCCAAGGGGGACTAGCGGCGCATGAGCAGTTCTTC	CASSPQGGLAAHEQFF
TRBV7-3	TRBD2	NA	TRBJ2-7	TGTGCCAGCAGCTTAGACGGGAGGTGGGTCGAGCAGTACTTC	CASSLDGRWVEQYF
TRBV7-3	TRBD1	NA	TRBJ1-6	TGTGCCAGCAGCCAAGGGACAGAAAATTCACCCCTCCACTTT	CASSQGTENSPLHF
TRBV30	TRBD2	few	TRBJ2-7	TGTGCCTGGAGTGGGTTCGCGTCTATCGCGGGAGCGTGGGAGCAGTACTTC	CAWSGFASIAGAWEQYF
TRBV5-1	NA	NA	TRBJ1-4	TGCGCCAGCAGCTTTGGGCCGGAAAATGAAAAACTGTTTTTT	CASSFGPENEKLFF
TRBV11-2	NA	few	TRBJ1-3	TGTGCCAGCAGCTTAGCCAGGGCTAACTCTGGAAACACCATATATTTT	CASSLARANSGNTIYF
TRBV6-1	NA	few	TRBJ2-6	TGTGCCAGCAGTGAAGACAGCTCTGGGGCCAACGTCCTGACTTTC	CASSEDSSGANVLTF
TRBV29-1	NA	NA	TRBJ1-1	TGCAGCGTTTCCCAGGGGATGGGCACTGAAGCTTTCTTT	CSVSQGMGTEAFF
TRBV6-2/TRBV6-3	TRBD2	NA	TRBJ2-7	TGTGCCAGCAGTTACAGACTAGCGGGAGGGGGCTCCTACGAGCAGTACTTC	CASSYRLAGGGSYEQYF
TRBV27	NA	NA	TRBJ1-5	TGTGCCAGCAGTTTCCAGGGTAGTAATCAGCCCCAGCATTTT	CASSFQGSNQPQHF
TRBV5-1	NA	NA	TRBJ1-1	TGCGCCAGCAGCTTGAGGGGGGGCACTGAAGCTTTCTTT	CASSLRGGTEAFF
TRBV5-6	NA	NA	TRBJ1-1	TGTGCCAGCAGCTCGGACATCCTGAACACTGAAGCTTTCTTT	CASSSDILNTEAFF
TRBV7-9	NA	NA	TRBJ2-2	TGTGCCAGCAGCTTACTATTCACCTCTCAGGGGAACACCGGGGAGCTGTTTTTT	CASSLLFTSQGNTGELFF
TRBV3-1/TRBV3-2	TRBD2	NA	TRBJ2-7	TGTGCCAGCAGCCAAGATGGGGGGCTAGCGGGAGGACGCGAGCAGTACTTC	CASSQDGGLAGGREQYF
TRBV12-3/TRBV12-4	NA	NA	TRBJ2-2	TGTGCCAGCAGTGACACGAACACCGGGGAGCTGTTTTTT	CASSDTNTGELFF
TRBV24-1	NA	NA	TRBJ2-5	TGTGCCACTTCTGCTCGGGGGGCCGCCGGGGAGACCCAGTACTTC	CATSARGAAGETQYF